These 6 T cell receptor beta chains came from one sample sequenced in a study of blood T cell repertoires in COVID-19. Clones were read by immunoSEQ multiplex PCR, and TCRdb kept only the in-frame ones, dropping some. The sample records some 230,000 clones, 80% to 90% being singletons. The sequenced sample consisted of peripheral blood. All receptors derive from a man in his forties with acute or convalescent COVID-19.

The J gene is TRBJ2-7, the V gene TRBV27, with 10 bases that match TRBD2. CDR3 size: 16 residues. The trim removed 5 bases at V and 3 bases at J, leaving 10 bases unmatched. Germline CDR1 is MNHEY and CDR2 is SMNVEV (reference sequence). CDR3: CASSNPWTSGNYEQYF. The CDR3 DNA sequence: TGTGCCAGCAGTAACCCCTGGACTAGCGGAAACTACGAGCAGTACTTC.

The V gene is TRBV18, the J gene TRBJ2-2, with a possible D match to TRBD1 (5 bases). Deletions cut 3 bases from V and 5 bases from J, with 22 bases between. The germline V gene has CDR1 KGHSH and CDR2 LQKENI. The CDR3 is 18 amino acids. The CDR3 reads CASSPSGPRHKGTGELFF. The DNA of the CDR3 is TGTGCCAGCTCACCCTCAGGGCCCCGACATAAGGGGACCGGGGAGCTGTTTTTT.

The V and J genes are TRBV7-2 and TRBJ1-6, with 7 bases matching TRBD1. The CDR3 totals 15 residues. Trimming took 4 bases from V and 7 from J; bases not matched to a gene: 7. The germline V gene has CDR1 SGHTA and CDR2 FQGNSA. The CDR3 sequence is CASSSTRDRNSPLHF. CDR3 sequence (DNA): TGTGCCAGCAGCTCCACGAGGGACAGAAATTCACCCCTCCACTTT.

This chain uses TRBV9 with TRBJ2-3; tentatively, D is TRBD2 (6 bases). Germline V lookup: CDR1 SGDLS, CDR2 YYNGEE. Trimming pared 0 bases from V and 6 bases from J, leaving 17 bases between. This CDR3 spans 16 amino acids. CDR3 DNA sequence: TGTGCCAGCAGCGTAGCGGGACTGGCGATGCTGGATACGCAGTATTTT. Its translation is CASSVAGLAMLDTQYF. Supplemented by reference TRBV9 and TRBJ2-3, the full variable domain reads DSGVTQTPKHLITATGQRVTLRCSPRSGDLSVYWYQQSLDQGLQFLIQYYNGEERAKGNILERFSAQQFPDLHSELNLSSLELGDSALYFCASSVAGLAMLDTQYFGPGTRLTVL.

The gene calls are TRBV3-1 (or the pseudogene TRBV3-2) and TRBJ1-1; 7 nucleotides match TRBD1. From germline, CDR1 is LGHDT and CDR2 YNNKEL (reference sequence). The CDR3 spans 14 residues. Trimming cost V 5 bases and J 10 bases; bases outside gene matches: 13. The CDR3 coding sequence is TGTGCCAGCAGCGTAACAGGGGCCGGAGGCATAGCTTTCTTT. Protein product: CASSVTGAGGIAFF.

The rearrangement uses TRBV6-5 and TRBJ1-2; 10 bases are shared with TRBD1. The length of the CDR3 is 15 residues. Trimming removed 2 bases from V and 3 bases from J; junction bases left unmatched: 3. Germline CDR1 is MNHEY and CDR2 is SVGAGI. The CDR3, as DNA: TGTGCCAGCAGTTACGGGACAGGGGAGGACTATGGCTACACCTTC. Its translation is CASSYGTGEDYGYTF.